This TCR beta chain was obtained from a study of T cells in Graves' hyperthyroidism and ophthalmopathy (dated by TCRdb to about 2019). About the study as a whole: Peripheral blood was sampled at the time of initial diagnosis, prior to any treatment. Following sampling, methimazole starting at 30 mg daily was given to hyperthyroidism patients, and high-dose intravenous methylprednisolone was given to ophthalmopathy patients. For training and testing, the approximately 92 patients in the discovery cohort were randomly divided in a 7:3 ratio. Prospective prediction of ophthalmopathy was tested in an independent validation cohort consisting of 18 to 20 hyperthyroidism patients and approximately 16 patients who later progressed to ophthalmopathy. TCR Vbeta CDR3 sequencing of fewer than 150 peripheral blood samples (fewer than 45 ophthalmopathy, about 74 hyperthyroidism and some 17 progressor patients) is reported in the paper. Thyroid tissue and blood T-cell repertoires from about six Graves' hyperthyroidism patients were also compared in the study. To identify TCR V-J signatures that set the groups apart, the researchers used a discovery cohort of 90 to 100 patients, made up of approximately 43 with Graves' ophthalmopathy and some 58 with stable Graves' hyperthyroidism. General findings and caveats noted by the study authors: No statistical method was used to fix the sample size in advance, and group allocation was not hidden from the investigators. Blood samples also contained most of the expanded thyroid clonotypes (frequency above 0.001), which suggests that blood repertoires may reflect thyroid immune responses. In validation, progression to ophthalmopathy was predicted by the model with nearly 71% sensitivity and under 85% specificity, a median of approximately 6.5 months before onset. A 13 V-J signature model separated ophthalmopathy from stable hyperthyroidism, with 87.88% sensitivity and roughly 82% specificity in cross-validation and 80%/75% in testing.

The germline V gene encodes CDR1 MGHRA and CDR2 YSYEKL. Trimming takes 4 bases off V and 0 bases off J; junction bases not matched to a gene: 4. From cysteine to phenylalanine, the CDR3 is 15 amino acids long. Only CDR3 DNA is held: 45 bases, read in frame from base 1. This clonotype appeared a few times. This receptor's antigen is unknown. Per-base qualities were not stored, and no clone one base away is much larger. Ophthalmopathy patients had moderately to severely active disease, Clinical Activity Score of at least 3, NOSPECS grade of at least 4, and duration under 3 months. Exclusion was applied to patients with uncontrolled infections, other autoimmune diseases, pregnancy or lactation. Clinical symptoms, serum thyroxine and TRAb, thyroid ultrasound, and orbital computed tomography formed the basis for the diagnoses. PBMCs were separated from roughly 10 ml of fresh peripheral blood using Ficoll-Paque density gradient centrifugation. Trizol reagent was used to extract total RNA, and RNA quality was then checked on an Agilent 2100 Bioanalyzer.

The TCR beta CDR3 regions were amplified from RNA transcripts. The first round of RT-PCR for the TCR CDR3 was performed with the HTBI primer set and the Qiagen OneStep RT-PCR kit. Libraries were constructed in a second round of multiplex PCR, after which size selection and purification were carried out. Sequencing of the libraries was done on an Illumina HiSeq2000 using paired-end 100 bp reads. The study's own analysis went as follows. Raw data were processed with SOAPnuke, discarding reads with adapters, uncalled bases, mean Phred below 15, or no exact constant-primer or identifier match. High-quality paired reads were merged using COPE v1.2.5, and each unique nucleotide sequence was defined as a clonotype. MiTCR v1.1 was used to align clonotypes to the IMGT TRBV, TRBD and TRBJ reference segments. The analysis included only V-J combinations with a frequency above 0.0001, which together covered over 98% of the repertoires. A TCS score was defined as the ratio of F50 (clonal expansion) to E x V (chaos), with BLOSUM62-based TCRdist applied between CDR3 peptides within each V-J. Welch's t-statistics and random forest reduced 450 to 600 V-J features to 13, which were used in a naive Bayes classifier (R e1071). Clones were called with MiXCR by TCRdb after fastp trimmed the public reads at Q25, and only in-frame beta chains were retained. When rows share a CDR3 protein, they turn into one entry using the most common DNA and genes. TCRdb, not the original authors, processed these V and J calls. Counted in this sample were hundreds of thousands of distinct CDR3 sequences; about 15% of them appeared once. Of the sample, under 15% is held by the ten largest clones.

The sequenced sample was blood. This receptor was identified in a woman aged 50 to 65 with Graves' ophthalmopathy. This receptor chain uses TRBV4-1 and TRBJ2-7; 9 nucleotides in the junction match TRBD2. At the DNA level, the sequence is TGCGCCAGCAGCCCCACTAGCGGGCCCTCCTACGAGCAGTACTTC. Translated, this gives CASSPTSGPSYEQYF.